Presented here are 8 T cell receptor beta chains from one specimen sequenced in a study of response to subunit inactivated influenza vaccine. TCRdb reprocessed the RT-PCR reads with MiXCR, giving one entry per CDR3 protein. The repertoire holds hundreds of thousands of distinct CDR3 sequences, with over 9% as singletons. These records were also assigned to another study, of T cells expressing NK-cell markers. That report notes: 5'RACE template switching with UMIs generated TCR beta cDNA.

The sample was PBMCs from blood, taken on the day of vaccination. These receptors originate from a man aged 50 to 60 who received an inactivated influenza vaccine.

The chain has TRBV12-3 or TRBV12-4 and TRBJ2-1; D is possibly TRBD1 (5 bases). V lost 6 bases and J 7 bases, leaving 19 bases between the germline ends. CDR3 length: 15 amino acids. The CDR3 protein is CASSAPAGYGNEQFF. The CDR3 DNA reads as TGTGCCAGCAGCGCTCCTGCAGGGTATGGTAATGAGCAGTTCTTC.

This clonotype was seen a handful of times. The V and J genes are TRBV13 and TRBJ1-2; tentatively, D is TRBD1 (6 bases). The length of the CDR3 is 16 residues. V shed 2 bases and J shed 6 bases, with 19 bases lying between them. The germline V gene has CDR1 PRHDT and CDR2 FYEKMQ (reference sequence). CDR3 protein: CASSLITWGAVNGYTF. CDR3 in DNA: TGTGCCAGCAGCTTAATAACCTGGGGGGCAGTAAATGGCTACACCTTC.

This clonotype was observed at least ten times. The V and J genes are TRBV5-1 and TRBJ2-2; 13 positions agree with TRBD2. The CDR3 runs to 14 residues. Unmatched junction bases numbered 5, after V lost 8 bases and J lost 7 bases. The V gene's germline CDR1 is SGHRS and CDR2 YFSETQ. The DNA for the CDR3 is TGCGCCAGTGGACTAGCGGGAGCGGTCGGGGAGCTGTTTTTT. This codes for CASGLAGAVGELFF.

The chain couples TRBV5-6 to TRBJ2-1, with 14 positions matching TRBD2. The V gene end was trimmed by 0 bases and the J gene end by 0 bases; junction bases not matched to a gene: 5. CDR1 and CDR2 (germline): SGHDT, YYEEEE. CDR3 length equals 19 residues. Here the CDR3 DNA reads TGTGCCAGCAGCTTGGATAGGGGGACTAGCGGGAGCTCCTACAATGAGCAGTTCTTC. This codes for CASSLDRGTSGSSYNEQFF.

The chain combines TRBV29-1 with TRBJ2-5; 7 bases agree with TRBD1. The junction had 8 bases not matched to a gene; V was cut back by 7 bases and J by 0 bases. The CDR3 has 14 amino acids. Germline CDR1 reads SQVTM; CDR2 reads ANQGSEA. The CDR3 nucleotides read TGCAGCGCAGCACAGGGGCAAAACCAAGAGACCCAGTACTTC. Protein product: CSAAQGQNQETQYF.

The rearrangement links TRBV24-1 to TRBJ2-3; the D call may be TRBD1 or TRBD2 (5 bases each). The germline CDR1 and CDR2 sequences are KGHDR and SFDVKD. The V end was cut by 2 bases, the J end by 0 bases, with 14 bases between. The CDR3 consists of 17 residues. CDR3 sequence: CATSDSTRDGSTDTQYF. The CDR3 nucleotides read TGTGCCACCAGTGATTCAACCCGGGACGGGAGCACAGATACGCAGTATTTT.

This clonotype was recorded at least ten times. This chain connects TRBV5-1 to TRBJ2-1, with TRBD2 identical over 9 bases. The length of the CDR3 is 14 residues. Germline trimming cut 4 bases from V and 6 bases from J; bases unmatched to any gene: 5. Germline V gene lookup returns CDR1 SGHRS and CDR2 YFSETQ. CDR3: CASSAGLAGNEQFF. The CDR3 nucleotides read TGCGCCAGCAGCGCGGGACTAGCAGGCAATGAGCAGTTCTTC.

This clonotype was picked up a small number of times. The V gene is TRBV20-1, the J gene TRBJ1-1; TRBD1 agrees at 8 bases. The CDR3 is 13 amino acids. After removal of 2 bases from V and 6 bases from J, the junction contained 5 bases not matched to a gene. The germline gives CDR1 DFQATT, CDR2 SNEGSKA (reference sequence). The CDR3: CSARRTGFPEAFF. CDR3 sequence (DNA): TGCAGTGCTAGACGGACAGGGTTTCCTGAAGCTTTCTTT.